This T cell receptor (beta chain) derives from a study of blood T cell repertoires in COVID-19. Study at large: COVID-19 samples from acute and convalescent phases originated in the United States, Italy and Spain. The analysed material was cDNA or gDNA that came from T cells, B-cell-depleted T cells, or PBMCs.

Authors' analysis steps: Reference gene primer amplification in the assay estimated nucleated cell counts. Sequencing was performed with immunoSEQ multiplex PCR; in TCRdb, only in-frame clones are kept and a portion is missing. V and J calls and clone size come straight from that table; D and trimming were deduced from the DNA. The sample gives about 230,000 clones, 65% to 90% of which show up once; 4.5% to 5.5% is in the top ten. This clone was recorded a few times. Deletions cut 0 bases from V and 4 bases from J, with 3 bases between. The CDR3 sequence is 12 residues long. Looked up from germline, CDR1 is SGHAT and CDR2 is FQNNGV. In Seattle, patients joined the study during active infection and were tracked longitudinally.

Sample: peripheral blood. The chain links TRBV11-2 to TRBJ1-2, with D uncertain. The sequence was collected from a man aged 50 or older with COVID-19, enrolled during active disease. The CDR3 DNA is TGTGCCAGCAGCTTAGACATCTATGGCTACACCTTC. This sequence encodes CASSLDIYGYTF.